The rows below give T cell receptor beta chains drawn from one sample of a study of OX40 agonist ivuxolimab in advanced cancers. Clones were read by immunoSEQ multiplex PCR, and TCRdb kept only the in-frame ones, dropping some. This table holds approximately 70,000 clones, about 94% found once. This material consisted of CD4+ or CD8+ T cells sorted from blood, taken in a trial of the OX40 agonist ivuxolimab. The receptors come from an adult with an advanced solid tumor such as melanoma, head and neck, liver or kidney cancer. Each CDR3 is given with its conserved first and last residue. The order of the fields is clone size, D gene, J gene, V gene, CDR3 protein, CDR3 DNA. D genes are given only for firm matches. Part of the rows lack a size; the others show once, few, many or a class for expanded clones.

NA	NA	TRBJ2-5	TRBV5-1	CASSLDRETQYF	TGCGCCAGCAGCTTGGACAGAGAGACCCAGTACTTC
NA	NA	TRBJ1-1	TRBV6-5	CASSTPDGLNTEAFF	TGTGCCAGCAGTACTCCCGACGGACTGAACACTGAAGCTTTCTTT
NA	NA	TRBJ2-1	TRBV20-1	CSVSRGNEQFF	TGCAGTGTTTCGAGGGGGAATGAGCAGTTCTTC
NA	NA	TRBJ2-1	TRBV9	CASAGADPAPLYNEQFF	TGTGCCAGCGCGGGGGCGGACCCAGCCCCCTTATACAATGAGCAGTTCTTC
NA	TRBD2	TRBJ2-5	TRBV10-2	CASKIALAGGEETQYF	TGCGCCAGCAAGATCGCCTTAGCGGGGGGGGAGGAGACCCAGTACTTC
NA	NA	TRBJ1-1	TRBV28	CASSLGGNTEAFF	TGTGCCAGCAGTTTGGGGGGGAACACTGAAGCTTTCTTT
NA	NA	TRBJ1-5	TRBV7-6	CASSPGSGSNQPQHF	TGTGCCAGCAGCCCCGGGTCCGGAAGCAATCAGCCCCAGCATTTT
NA	TRBD2	TRBJ2-1	TRBV7-9	CASSLGEGKIDEQFF	TGTGCCAGCAGCTTAGGGGAGGGAAAGATCGATGAGCAGTTCTTC
NA	NA	TRBJ2-7	TRBV27	CASSSSYEQYF	TGTGCCAGCAGTTCCTCATACGAGCAGTACTTC
NA	TRBD2	TRBJ2-1	TRBV7-2	CASSLAWRSGSDEQFF	TGTGCCAGCAGCTTAGCGTGGCGAAGCGGGAGCGATGAGCAGTTCTTC
NA	TRBD2	TRBJ2-5	TRBV6-1	CASSETTSGQETQYF	TGTGCCAGCAGTGAAACGACTAGCGGCCAAGAGACCCAGTACTTC
NA	NA	TRBJ2-7	TRBV10-3	CAISESGGQFPYEQYF	TGTGCCATCAGTGAGTCGGGGGGGCAGTTCCCCTACGAGCAGTACTTC
NA	NA	TRBJ2-1	TRBV27	CASSPPLGEQFF	TGTGCCAGCAGCCCCCCATTAGGGGAGCAGTTCTTC
NA	TRBD2	TRBJ2-7	TRBV27	CASSGGVSGGNSYEQYF	TGTGCCAGCAGTGGTGGGGTTAGCGGGGGGAACTCCTACGAGCAGTACTTC
NA	TRBD1	TRBJ2-5	TRBV25-1	CASSEWTGQETQYF	TGTGCCAGCAGTGAGTGGACAGGCCAAGAGACCCAGTACTTC
NA	NA	TRBJ2-7	TRBV6-6	CASRPGGDGEQYF	TGTGCCAGCCGTCCGGGCGGGGACGGCGAGCAGTACTTC
NA	NA	TRBJ1-5	TRBV7-2	CASSLWGDSNQPQHF	TGTGCCAGCAGCTTGTGGGGAGATAGCAATCAGCCCCAGCATTTT
NA	NA	TRBJ1-2	TRBV5-4	CASSLTGAEVGYTF	TGTGCCAGCAGCTTAACCGGGGCCGAAGTGGGCTACACCTTC
NA	NA	TRBJ1-3	TRBV4-1	CASSQEADPGNTIYF	TGCGCCAGCAGCCAAGAAGCGGACCCTGGAAACACCATATATTTT
NA	TRBD1	TRBJ1-2	TRBV7-9	CASSLVGTGYGYTF	TGTGCCAGCAGCTTAGTAGGGACAGGCTATGGCTACACCTTC
NA	TRBD2	TRBJ2-1	TRBV5-1	CASSPGLAGGSYNEQFF	TGCGCCAGCAGCCCCGGACTAGCGGGGGGCTCCTACAATGAGCAGTTCTTC
NA	NA	TRBJ1-3	TRBV28	CASSLQGSGNTIYF	TGTGCCAGCAGTTTGCAGGGGTCTGGAAACACCATATATTTT
NA	TRBD2	TRBJ2-7	TRBV27	CASSSFGLAGGVGNYEQYF	TGTGCCAGCAGTTCCTTCGGACTAGCGGGGGGTGTTGGAAACTACGAGCAGTACTTC
NA	NA	TRBJ2-7	TRBV7-2	CASSLGVSWYEQYF	TGTGCCAGCAGCTTAGGGGTTAGCTGGTACGAGCAGTACTTC
NA	NA	TRBJ1-1	TRBV19	CASNRGLNTEAFF	TGTGCCAGTAATCGGGGGCTCAACACTGAAGCTTTCTTT
NA	TRBD2	TRBJ2-5	TRBV27	CASSLRLAGGPGETQYF	TGTGCCAGCAGTTTGAGACTAGCGGGAGGGCCGGGGGAGACCCAGTACTTC
NA	TRBD2	TRBJ2-3	TRBV19	CASSSGGGFTDTQYF	TGTGCCAGCTCTAGCGGGGGCGGATTCACAGATACGCAGTATTTT
NA	TRBD1	TRBJ1-1	TRBV5-4	CASSWGQGLPEAFF	TGTGCCAGCAGCTGGGGACAGGGTCTCCCTGAAGCTTTCTTT
NA	NA	TRBJ2-7	TRBV7-9	CASSLVGYEQYF	TGTGCCAGCAGCTTAGTAGGGTACGAGCAGTACTTC
NA	TRBD1	TRBJ2-7	TRBV28	CASRTGQGTYEQYF	TGTGCCAGCAGGACGGGACAGGGCACCTACGAGCAGTACTTC
NA	NA	TRBJ2-7	TRBV7-8	CASSHEGHEQYF	TGTGCCAGCAGTCACGAGGGCCACGAGCAGTACTTC
NA	TRBD1	TRBJ1-1	TRBV10-3	CAISESTGVGTEAFF	TGTGCCATCAGTGAGTCGACAGGGGTTGGCACTGAAGCTTTCTTT
NA	TRBD1	TRBJ2-7	TRBV6-5	CASGTGTGDYEQYF	TGTGCCAGCGGAACCGGGACAGGGGACTACGAGCAGTACTTC
NA	TRBD1	TRBJ2-2	TRBV4-1	CASSQGAGGARTGELFF	TGCGCCAGCAGCCAAGGGGCAGGGGGCGCGAGGACCGGGGAGCTGTTTTTT
NA	NA	TRBJ2-7	TRBV7-9	CASSFLSEQYF	TGTGCCAGCAGCTTTTTGAGTGAGCAGTACTTC
NA	NA	TRBJ2-1	TRBV28	CASSYQGQGGYNEQFF	TGTGCCAGCAGCTACCAAGGACAGGGAGGGTACAATGAGCAGTTCTTC
NA	TRBD1	TRBJ1-2	TRBV5-1	CASSGTGTAYGYTF	TGCGCCAGCAGCGGGACCGGGACAGCCTATGGCTACACCTTC
NA	TRBD2	TRBJ2-5	TRBV9	CASSVEAGDLQETQYF	TGTGCCAGCAGCGTAGAAGCGGGGGACCTCCAAGAGACCCAGTACTTC
NA	TRBD1	TRBJ2-3	TRBV12-5	CASGLGSTGASGASTDTQYF	TGTGCTAGTGGTTTGGGGTCGACAGGGGCGAGCGGTGCTAGCACAGATACGCAGTATTTT
NA	TRBD2	TRBJ2-3	TRBV6-4	CASSGGATDTQYF	TGTGCCAGCAGCGGGGGGGCCACAGATACGCAGTATTTT
NA	NA	TRBJ2-1	TRBV10-3	CAISEPRGANEQFF	TGTGCCATCAGTGAGCCCAGGGGGGCCAATGAGCAGTTCTTC
NA	NA	TRBJ2-7	TRBV7-6	CASSLDYSPYEQYF	TGTGCCAGCAGCTTAGACTACAGCCCCTACGAGCAGTACTTC
NA	NA	TRBJ1-2	TRBV6-1	CASSDWDGGFGYTF	TGTGCCAGCAGTGATTGGGACGGAGGGTTTGGCTACACCTTC
NA	NA	TRBJ2-1	TRBV28	CASSSLTDEQFF	TGTGCCAGCAGCTCCCTCACGGATGAGCAGTTCTTC
NA	NA	TRBJ2-5	TRBV7-9	CASSLAVYPETQYF	TGTGCCAGCAGCTTAGCGGTCTACCCGGAGACCCAGTACTTC
NA	NA	TRBJ2-7	TRBV27	CASSLGYEQYF	TGTGCCAGCAGTTTAGGCTACGAGCAGTACTTC
few	TRBD1	TRBJ1-5	TRBV28	CASSVRQGGQPQHF	TGTGCCAGCAGCGTAAGACAGGGCGGTCAGCCCCAGCATTTT
NA	NA	TRBJ2-2	TRBV5-4	CASSLAGADTGELFF	TGTGCCAGCAGCTTGGCTGGGGCGGACACCGGGGAGCTGTTTTTT
NA	NA	TRBJ2-5	TRBV2	CATSGMGEETQYF	TGTGCCACCTCGGGGATGGGTGAAGAGACCCAGTACTTC
NA	NA	TRBJ2-7	TRBV5-4	CASSSLGTTPSFYEQYF	TGTGCCAGCAGCTCGCTAGGGACAACGCCTAGTTTCTACGAGCAGTACTTC
once	TRBD2	TRBJ2-2	TRBV19	CASSILVAGDTGELFF	TGTGCCAGTAGTATTTTGGTAGCGGGAGACACCGGGGAGCTGTTTTTT
NA	NA	TRBJ2-1	TRBV29-1	CSVESPLRSSYNEQFF	TGCAGCGTTGAGTCGCCCCTCCGGAGCTCCTACAATGAGCAGTTCTTC